This T cell receptor (beta chain) was recovered during a study of beta chain features in type 1 diabetes. Whole-study context: The study examined about 110,000,000 sorted cells across all samples.

The study's findings and limits: Any HLA effect on TCRB rearrangement was left unresolved by small sub-analyses. TCRB CDR3s from Type 1 diabetes patients were moderately but significantly shorter in all four CD4+ subsets.

The authors sorted CD4+ naive, central memory, regulatory and stem cell-like memory cells via CD45RO/CCR7/CD25/CD127/CD95/CD27. Investigators reverse transcribed all isolated RNA, so they sequenced expressed TCRB transcripts. Profiling relied on immunoSEQ multiplex PCR, and the TCRdb table lists in-frame clones only, not all of them. The repertoire includes 680,000 or so clones, roughly 13% of them detected once, and 0.022% sits in the top ten. The CDR3 is 15 amino acids. CDR1 is MGHRA, CDR2 YSYEKL, per germline. V lost 4 bases to trimming and J lost 6 bases; unmatched junction nucleotides: 9. About this clone itself: The antigen remains undetermined.

The specimen sequenced was naive CD4+ T cells from blood. The chain joins TRBV4-1 to TRBJ1-5, with 7 bases lining up with TRBD1. The TCR comes from a man between 18 and 35 years old with type 1 diabetes. The CDR3 DNA sequence: TGCGCCAGCAGCCTTCTCGGACAGGTGGGTCAGCCCCAGCATTTT. Protein sequence: CASSLLGQVGQPQHF.